This TCR beta chain was sequenced in a study of cytomegalovirus exposure and HLA in healthy donors. The PCR had 60 Vbeta and 13 Jbeta primers. The assay was immunoSEQ multiplex PCR, and TCRdb's table has in-frame clones only and misses some. The sample spans approximately 110,000 clones; the ten largest clones claim 2.2%. There are 13 residues in the CDR3. Trimming left V 0 bases short and J 2 bases short, with 4 bases between. Germline CDR1 is GTSNPN and CDR2 is SVGIG (reference sequence). Sequencing used PBMCs. This TCR came from a man aged 40-49 years in good health and CMV-seronegative. The chain has TRBV30 and TRBJ2-2; D ambiguous. The CDR3 protein is CAWSVVNTGELFF. DNA of the CDR3: TGTGCCTGGAGTGTCGTAAACACCGGGGAGCTGTTTTTT.